The sequence of this TCR beta chain was determined in a study of cytomegalovirus exposure and HLA in healthy donors. General observations from the study: The presence/absence work took it that sequencing depth was about the same across donors.

Amplification used 60 Vbeta primers and 13 Jbeta primers. The assay was immunoSEQ multiplex PCR, and TCRdb's table has in-frame clones only and misses some. The sample holds about 130,000 clones; less than 80% are singletons and the top ten take more than 2.5%. This clone was recorded only once. Its antigen is not identified. From germline, CDR1 is SGHNT and CDR2 YYREEE (reference sequence). CDR3 length: 15 amino acids. Deletions cut 3 bases from V and 5 bases from J, with 14 bases between. This rearrangement joins TRBV5-4 to TRBJ1-4, with a possible D match to TRBD1 (5 bases). Sequencing was carried out using PBMCs. The sequence came from a woman aged 45-60 years in good health and CMV-seronegative. DNA for the CDR3: TGTGCCAGCAGCTGGGGGGGGACCAAAAATGAAAAACTGTTTTTT. Translating it yields CASSWGGTKNEKLFF. Filled out from reference TRBV5-4 and TRBJ1-4, the complete variable domain reads ETGVTQSPTHLIKTRGQQVTLRCSSQSGHNTVSWYQQALGQGPQFIFQYYREEENGRGNFPPRFSGLQFPNYSSELNVNALELDDSALYLCASSWGGTKNEKLFFGSGTQLSVL.